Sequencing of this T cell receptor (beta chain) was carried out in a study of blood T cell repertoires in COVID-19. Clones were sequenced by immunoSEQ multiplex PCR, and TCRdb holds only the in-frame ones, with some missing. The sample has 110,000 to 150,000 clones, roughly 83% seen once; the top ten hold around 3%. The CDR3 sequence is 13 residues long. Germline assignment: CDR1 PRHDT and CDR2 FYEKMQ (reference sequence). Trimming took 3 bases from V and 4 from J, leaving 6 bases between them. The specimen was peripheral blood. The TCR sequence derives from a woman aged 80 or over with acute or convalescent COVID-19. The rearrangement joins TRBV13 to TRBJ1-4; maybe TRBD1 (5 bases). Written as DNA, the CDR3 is TGTGCCAGCAGCTTGACAGTTAATGAAAAACTGTTTTTT. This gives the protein CASSLTVNEKLFF.